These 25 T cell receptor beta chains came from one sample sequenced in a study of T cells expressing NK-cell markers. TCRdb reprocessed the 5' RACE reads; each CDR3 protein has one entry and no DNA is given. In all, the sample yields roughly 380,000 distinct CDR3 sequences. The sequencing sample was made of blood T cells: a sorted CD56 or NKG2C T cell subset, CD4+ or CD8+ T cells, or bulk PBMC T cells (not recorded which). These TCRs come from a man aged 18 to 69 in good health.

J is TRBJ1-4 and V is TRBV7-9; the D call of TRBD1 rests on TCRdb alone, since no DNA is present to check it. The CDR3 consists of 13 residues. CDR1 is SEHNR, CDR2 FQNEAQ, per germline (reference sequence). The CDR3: CAATTGTNEKLFF. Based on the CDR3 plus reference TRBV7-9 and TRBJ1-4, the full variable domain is DTGVSQNPRHKITKRGQNVTFRCDPISEHNRLYWYRQTLGQGPEFLTYFQNEAQLEKSRLLSDRFSAERPKGSFSTLEIQRTEQGDSAMYLCAATTGTNEKLFFGSGTQLSVL.

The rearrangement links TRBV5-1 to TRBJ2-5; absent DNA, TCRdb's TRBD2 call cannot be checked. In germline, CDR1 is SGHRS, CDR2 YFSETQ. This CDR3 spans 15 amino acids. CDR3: CASSLVGGGAETQYF.

CDR3 amino acids: CAIRDRRDTGELFF. This chain connects TRBV19 to TRBJ2-2; there is no DNA to check the TCRdb D call of TRBD2. There are 14 residues in the CDR3. The germline V gene has CDR1 LNHDA and CDR2 SQIVND (reference sequence).

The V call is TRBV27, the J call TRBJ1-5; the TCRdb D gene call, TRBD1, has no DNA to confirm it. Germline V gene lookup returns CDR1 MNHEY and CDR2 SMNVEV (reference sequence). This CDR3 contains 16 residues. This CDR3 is CASSARQGWSNQPQHF.

This chain's CDR3 is CASSWTGRGRTGELFF. This chain uses TRBV5-6 with TRBJ2-2; TCRdb picks TRBD1, but there is no DNA to check that call. The CDR3 is 16 amino acids. The germline V gene encodes CDR1 SGHDT and CDR2 YYEEEE.

The chain's CDR3 is CASSARTAIFRGTGELFF. V and J are TRBV2 and TRBJ2-2; TCRdb's assignment of TRBD1 cannot be checked, as there is no DNA. This CDR3 is built from 18 residues. CDR1 is SNHLY, CDR2 FYNNEI, per germline.

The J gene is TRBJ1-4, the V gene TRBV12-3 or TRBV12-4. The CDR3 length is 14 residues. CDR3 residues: CASKAGPTNEKLFF.

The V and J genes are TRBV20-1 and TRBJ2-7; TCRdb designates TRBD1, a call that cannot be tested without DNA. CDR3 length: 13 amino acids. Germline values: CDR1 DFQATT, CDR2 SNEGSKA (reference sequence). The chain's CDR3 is CSAPSPLGGEQYF.

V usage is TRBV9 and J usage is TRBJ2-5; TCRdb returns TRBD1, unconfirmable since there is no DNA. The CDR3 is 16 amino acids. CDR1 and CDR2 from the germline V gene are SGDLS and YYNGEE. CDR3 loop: CASSVAGDPREETQYF. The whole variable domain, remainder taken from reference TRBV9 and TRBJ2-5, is DSGVTQTPKHLITATGQRVTLRCSPRSGDLSVYWYQQSLDQGLQFLIQYYNGEERAKGNILERFSAQQFPDLHSELNLSSLELGDSALYFCASSVAGDPREETQYFGPGTRLLVL.

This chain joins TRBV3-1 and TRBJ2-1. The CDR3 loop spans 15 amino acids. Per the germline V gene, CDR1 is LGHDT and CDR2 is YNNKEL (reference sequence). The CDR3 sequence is CASSYIAGSHNEQFF.

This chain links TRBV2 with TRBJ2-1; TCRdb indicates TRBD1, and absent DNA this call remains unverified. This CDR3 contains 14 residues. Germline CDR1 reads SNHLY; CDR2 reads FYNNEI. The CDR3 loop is CASIRDRGWAEQFF.

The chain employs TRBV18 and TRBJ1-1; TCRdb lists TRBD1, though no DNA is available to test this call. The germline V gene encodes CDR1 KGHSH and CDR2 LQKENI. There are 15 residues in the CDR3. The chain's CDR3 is CASSTTGMMNTEAFF.

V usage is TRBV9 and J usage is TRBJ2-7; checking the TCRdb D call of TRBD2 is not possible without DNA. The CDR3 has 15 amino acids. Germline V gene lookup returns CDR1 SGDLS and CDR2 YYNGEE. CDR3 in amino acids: CASSVGLVLDLEQYF.

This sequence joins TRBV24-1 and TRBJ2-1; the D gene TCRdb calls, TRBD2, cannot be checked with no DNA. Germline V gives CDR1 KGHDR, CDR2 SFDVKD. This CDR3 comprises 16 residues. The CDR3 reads CATSEGGTSGSNEQFF.

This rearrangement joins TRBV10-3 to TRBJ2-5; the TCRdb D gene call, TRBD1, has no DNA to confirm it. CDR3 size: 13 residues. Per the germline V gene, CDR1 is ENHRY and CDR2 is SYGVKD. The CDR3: CAIKPPGGETQYF.

The CDR3 is CASSLASDYNEQFF. The V call is TRBV5-1, the J call TRBJ2-1. The CDR3 is made up of 14 amino acids. Looked up from germline, CDR1 is SGHRS and CDR2 is YFSETQ.

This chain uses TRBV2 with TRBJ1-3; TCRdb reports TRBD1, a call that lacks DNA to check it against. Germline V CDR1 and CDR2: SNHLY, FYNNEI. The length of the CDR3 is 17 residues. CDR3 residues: CASSARQTRSSGNTIYF. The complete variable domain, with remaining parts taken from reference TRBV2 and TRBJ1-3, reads EPEVTQTPSHQVTQMGQEVILRCVPISNHLYFYWYRQILGQKVEFLVSFYNNEISEKSEIFDDQFSVERPDGSNFTLKIRSTKLEDSAMYFCASSARQTRSSGNTIYFGEGSWLTVV.

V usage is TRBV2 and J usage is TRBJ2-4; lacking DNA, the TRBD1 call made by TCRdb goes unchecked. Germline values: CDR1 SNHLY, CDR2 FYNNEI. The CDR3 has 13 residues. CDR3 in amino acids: CASSTGGSGIQYF.

The CDR3 is CASSLGPPDTQYF. The V call is TRBV11-2, the J call TRBJ2-3; TCRdb lists TRBD1, though no DNA is available to test this call. Looked up from germline, CDR1 is SGHAT and CDR2 is FQNNGV. This CDR3 contains 13 residues.

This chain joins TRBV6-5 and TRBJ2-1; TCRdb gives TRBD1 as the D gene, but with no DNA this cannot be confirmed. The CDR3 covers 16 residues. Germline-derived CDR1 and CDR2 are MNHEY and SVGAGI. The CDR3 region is CASSYSQGLSYNEQFF.

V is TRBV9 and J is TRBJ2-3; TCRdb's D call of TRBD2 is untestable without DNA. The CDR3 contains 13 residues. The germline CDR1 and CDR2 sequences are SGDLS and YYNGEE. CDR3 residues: CASSVGLAGARYF.

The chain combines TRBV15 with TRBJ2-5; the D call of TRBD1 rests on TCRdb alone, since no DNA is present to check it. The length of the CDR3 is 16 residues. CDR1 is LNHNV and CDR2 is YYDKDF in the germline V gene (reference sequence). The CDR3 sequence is CATSGGGQGESETQYF.

This chain's CDR3 is CASSLGHRASDEQYF. This sequence joins TRBV5-1 and TRBJ2-7. The CDR3 covers 15 residues. The germline V gene encodes CDR1 SGHRS and CDR2 YFSETQ.

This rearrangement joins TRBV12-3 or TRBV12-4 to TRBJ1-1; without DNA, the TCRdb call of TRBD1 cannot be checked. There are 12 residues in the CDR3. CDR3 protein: CASSLSRVEAFF.

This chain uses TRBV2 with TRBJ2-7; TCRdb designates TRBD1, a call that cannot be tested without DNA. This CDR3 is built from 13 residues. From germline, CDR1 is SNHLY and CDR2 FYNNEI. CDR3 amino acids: CASSEYRGAEQYF.